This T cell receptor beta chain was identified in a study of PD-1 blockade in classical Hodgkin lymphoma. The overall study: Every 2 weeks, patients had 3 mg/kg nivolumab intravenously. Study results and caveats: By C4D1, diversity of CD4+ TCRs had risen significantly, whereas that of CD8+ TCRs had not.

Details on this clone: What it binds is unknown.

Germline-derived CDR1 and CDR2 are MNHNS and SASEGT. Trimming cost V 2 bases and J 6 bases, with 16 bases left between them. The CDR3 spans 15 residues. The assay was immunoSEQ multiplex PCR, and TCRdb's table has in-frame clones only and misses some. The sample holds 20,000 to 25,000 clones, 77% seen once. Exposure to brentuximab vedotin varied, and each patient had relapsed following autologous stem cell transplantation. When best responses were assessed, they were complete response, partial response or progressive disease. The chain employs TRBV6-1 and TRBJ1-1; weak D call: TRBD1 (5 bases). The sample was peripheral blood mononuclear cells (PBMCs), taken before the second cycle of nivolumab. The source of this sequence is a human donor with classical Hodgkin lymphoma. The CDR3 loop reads CASSENGGKGPEAFF. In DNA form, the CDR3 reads TGTGCCAGCAGTGAAAACGGGGGGAAGGGCCCTGAAGCTTTCTTT.